The source of this T cell receptor beta chain is a study of read filtering for tumor transcriptome and immune sequencing. The study's findings and limits: Dropping single-read clonotypes raised IR-seq and RNA-seq shared-clonotype correlation.

Deletions cut 3 bases from V and 0 bases from J, with 9 bases between. Germline V gene data show CDR1 as SGHDN and CDR2 as FVKESK. CDR3 length: 14 amino acids. As to this clonotype: Antigen specificity is unknown.

Molecular barcoded adaptors covering alpha/delta and beta/gamma chains were used on roughly 400 ng RNA. TCRdb reanalysed the reads using MiXCR and keeps one entry per CDR3 protein. The table lists roughly 130,000 distinct CDR3 sequences, roughly 13% of them singletons, with more than 9.5% in the top ten. Specimen: a population of CD138-negative cells sorted from bone marrow. The chain couples TRBV14 to TRBJ2-7; no definite D call. The source is a donor aged 40 or over with multiple myeloma. The CDR3 is CASSHGVGSYEQYF. CDR3 nucleotides: TGTGCCAGCAGCCATGGGGTTGGCTCCTACGAGCAGTACTTC.